The 28 T cell receptor beta chains in this list originate from one sample, sequenced in a study of T cells in Graves' hyperthyroidism and ophthalmopathy. Regions amplified from RNA transcripts were the TCR beta CDR3 regions. During a first-round RT-PCR of the TCR CDR3, the HTBI primer set was used. TCRdb reanalysed the multiplex PCR reads using MiXCR and keeps one entry per CDR3 protein. The sample holds more than 350,000 distinct CDR3 sequences; about 16% are singletons and the top ten take about 21%. Source material: blood. The receptors derive from a woman in her sixties with Graves' ophthalmopathy.

This clonotype occurred a few times. The chain employs TRBV29-1 and TRBJ2-7, with a possible D match to TRBD2 (5 bases). The CDR3 spans 14 residues. The germline V gene encodes CDR1 SQVTM and CDR2 ANQGSEA. V lost 5 bases and J 0 bases, leaving 14 bases between the germline ends. CDR3 bases: TGCAGCGTTCCTGGACGCGCGGGCTCCTACGAGCAGTACTTC. Its translation is CSVPGRAGSYEQYF.

Concerning this clonotype itself: The conserved phenylalanine or tryptophan is not found at the CDR3 terminus, so this likely reflects a read error. The genes are TRBV30 and TRBJ1-1; D call uncertain. The CDR3 has 13 amino acids. Germline lookup yields CDR1 GTSNPN and CDR2 SVGIG (reference sequence). Trimming pared 0 bases from V and 0 bases from J, leaving 5 bases between. CDR3 residues: CAWSVGLNTEAFL. CDR3 DNA: TGTGCCTGGAGTGTCGGCTTGAACACTGAAGCTTTCCTT.

In this sample, this clonotype turned up a few times. This may stem from a read error, because a much larger clone lies one nucleotide away. The chain is built from TRBV6-1 and TRBJ1-1; tentatively, D is TRBD1 (6 bases). CDR3 length equals 11 residues. V shed 10 bases and J shed 4 bases, with 10 bases lying between them. The germline V gene has CDR1 MNHNS and CDR2 SASEGT. CDR3 coding DNA: TGTGCCAACAGGGCATTCACTGAAGCTTTCTTT. Translated, it gives CANRAFTEAFF.

The V gene is TRBV12-3 or TRBV12-4, the J gene TRBJ2-1, with D hard to call. V was clipped by 2 bases and J by 2 bases, with 10 bases between them. CDR3 length: 15 residues. This CDR3 reads CASSLTATPYNEQFF. The CDR3 DNA reads as TGTGCCAGCAGTTTAACTGCTACCCCCTACAATGAGCAGTTCTTC.

The V and J genes are TRBV6-2 or TRBV6-3 and TRBJ2-5, with TRBD2 matching 9 bases. There are 15 residues in the CDR3. The V segment lost 5 bases and the J segment 4 bases; nucleotides outside the gene matches: 8. Germline assignment: CDR1 MNHEY and CDR2 SVGEGT. CDR3 in DNA: TGTGCCAGCAGTGGATCTAGCGGGATGGGAGAGACCCAGTACTTC. Translating gives CASSGSSGMGETQYF.

In its sample, this clonotype was seen many times. The chain combines TRBV20-1 with TRBJ1-5; 9 nucleotides match TRBD1. This CDR3 comprises 12 residues. Germline V gene data show CDR1 as DFQATT and CDR2 as SNEGSKA (reference sequence). The V and J ends lost 6 bases and 6 bases, in that order; junction bases with no gene match: 3. The DNA for the CDR3 is TGCAGTGCCAGACAGGGGGGTCAGCCCCAGCATTTT. It translates to CSARQGGQPQHF.

The chain couples TRBV20-1 to TRBJ1-6; D gene unclear. CDR1 is DFQATT and CDR2 is SNEGSKA in the germline V gene (reference sequence). V was pared by 4 bases and J by 6 bases, with 13 bases between. The CDR3 runs 14 residues. The chain's CDR3 is CSAIRPEPNSPLHF. As DNA, the CDR3 is TGCAGTGCTATCCGGCCAGAGCCTAATTCACCCCTCCACTTT.

V and J are TRBV7-9 and TRBJ1-2; D is ambiguous. Looked up from germline, CDR1 is SEHNR and CDR2 is FQNEAQ (reference sequence). Trimming removed 5 bases at V and 2 bases at J, with 12 bases between. This CDR3 comprises 14 residues. DNA of the CDR3: TGTGCCAGCAGCCTTAGCTTGGACAACTATGGCTACACCTTC. Encoded protein: CASSLSLDNYGYTF. The full variable domain, rest sourced from reference TRBV7-9 and TRBJ1-2, is DTGVSQNPRHKITKRGQNVTFRCDPISEHNRLYWYRQTLGQGPEFLTYFQNEAQLEKSRLLSDRFSAERPKGSFSTLEIQRTEQGDSAMYLCASSLSLDNYGYTFGSGTRLTVV.

Many counts were recorded for this clonotype. V gene TRBV28 combines with J gene TRBJ1-3, with D maybe TRBD1 (5 bases). The germline V and J ends were trimmed by 3 bases and 6 bases, with 12 bases remaining between them. This CDR3 is built from 14 residues. Germline V lookup: CDR1 MDHEN, CDR2 SYDVKM. In nucleotides, the CDR3 is TGTGCCAGCAGTTTGATCAGGGCCCAAAACACCATATATTTT. Its protein is CASSLIRAQNTIYF.

On this clonotype itself: A much larger clone sits a single nucleotide away, making a read error possible. The chain is built from TRBV5-1 and TRBJ2-2; no definite D call. The ends were cut back, 4 bases at V and 6 bases at J, with 10 bases in the middle. CDR1 and CDR2 from the germline V gene are SGHRS and YFSETQ. There are 13 residues in the CDR3. CDR3 loop: CASSAEHAGELFF. Written as DNA, the CDR3 is TGCGCCAGCAGCGCGGAGCACGCCGGGGAGCTGTTTTTT.

Regarding this clonotype: This may be a read error, as it is one base from a much larger clone. The rearrangement links TRBV19 to TRBJ1-1, with TRBD1 identical over 7 bases. From germline, CDR1 is LNHDA and CDR2 SQIVND (reference sequence). This CDR3 is built from 14 residues. The DNA of the CDR3 is TGTGCCAGTAGTACGGACAGGATGAACACTGAAGCTTCCTTT. Its protein product is CASSTDRMNTEASF.

This clonotype appeared many times. The rearrangement uses TRBV3-1 and TRBJ2-1; a weak D match, TRBD2 (6 bases). The CDR3 runs 15 residues. Trimming pared 3 bases from V and 9 bases from J, leaving 18 bases between. Germline CDR1 LGHDT, CDR2 YNNKEL (reference sequence). The CDR3 DNA is TGTGCCAGCAGCCAGACTAGTCTCTTTGGTGGTGAGCAGTTCTTC. Translation gives CASSQTSLFGGEQFF.

In this sample, this clonotype turned up a few times. The chain employs TRBV5-1 and TRBJ2-7; a possible D gene is TRBD1 (5 bases). This CDR3 spans 14 amino acids. The germline V gene has CDR1 SGHRS and CDR2 YFSETQ. Trimming removed 0 bases at V and 6 bases at J, with 13 bases between. The CDR3 loop reads CASSLAEKGREQYF. DNA for the CDR3: TGCGCCAGCAGCTTGGCCGAAAAGGGGCGCGAGCAGTACTTC. The complete variable domain, with remaining parts taken from reference TRBV5-1 and TRBJ2-7, reads KAGVTQTPRYLIKTRGQQVTLSCSPISGHRSVSWYQQTPGQGLQFLFEYFSETQRNKGNFPGRFSGRQFSNSRSEMNVSTLELGDSALYLCASSLAEKGREQYFGPGTRLTVT.

This clonotype has a count of ten or more. The V and J genes are TRBV2 and TRBJ2-1, with 14 positions matching TRBD2. CDR1 is SNHLY, CDR2 FYNNEI, per germline. With V trimmed by 6 bases and J by 9 bases, 7 bases remained unmatched. The CDR3 has 15 residues. In nucleotides, the CDR3 is TGTGCCAGCAGACGACTAGCGGGAGGGCGGGGTGAGCAGTTCTTC. Its translation: CASRRLAGGRGEQFF.

This clonotype was seen repeatedly, ten times or more. The rearrangement uses TRBV7-8 and TRBJ2-1, with D unclear. The germline V and J ends were trimmed by 0 bases and 10 bases, with 4 bases remaining between them. In germline, CDR1 is SGHVS, CDR2 FQNEAQ. This CDR3 is 11 amino acids long. CDR3 protein: CASSLAREQFF. CDR3 DNA: TGTGCCAGCAGCTTAGCCCGGGAGCAGTTCTTC.

The chain has TRBV5-4 and TRBJ2-1; D may match TRBD1 or TRBD2 (6 bases each). V was trimmed by 5 bases and J by 2 bases, leaving 14 bases between them. The CDR3 is 15 amino acids. Germline V CDR1 and CDR2: SGHNT, YYREEE (reference sequence). CDR3 coding DNA: TGTGCCAGCAGGGTGTGGGGGGCGGCCTACAATGAGCAGTTCTTC. Translation gives CASRVWGAAYNEQFF.

This clonotype was seen repeatedly, ten times or more. The genes are TRBV9 and TRBJ2-5; 7 nucleotides line up with TRBD1. The V gene's germline CDR1 is SGDLS and CDR2 YYNGEE. V lost 4 bases to trimming and J lost 2 bases; unmatched junction nucleotides: 8. This CDR3 comprises 15 residues. The CDR3 nucleotides read TGTGCCAGCAGCAATAGACAGGGAGCGCAAGAGACCCAGTACTTC. Its protein product is CASSNRQGAQETQYF.

This clonotype was picked up many times. The genes are TRBV4-1 and TRBJ2-5; D unclear. The V gene lost 1 base and the J gene lost 3 bases, with 9 bases spanning the gap. Germline-derived CDR1 and CDR2 are MGHRA and YSYEKL. The CDR3 consists of 14 residues. The chain's CDR3 is CASSQVLAEETQYF. Here the CDR3 DNA reads TGCGCCAGCAGCCAAGTATTGGCAGAAGAGACCCAGTACTTC.

As DNA, the CDR3 is TGCGCCAGCAGCTCTGCCGGGACAGGGTTCCTAACCTACGAGCAGTACTTC. It translates to CASSSAGTGFLTYEQYF. The rearrangement joins TRBV5-1 to TRBJ2-7, with TRBD1 matching 9 bases. This CDR3 region has 17 residues. With V trimmed by 3 bases and J by 2 bases, 12 bases remained unmatched. Germline values: CDR1 SGHRS, CDR2 YFSETQ. Full variable domain (missing parts from reference TRBV5-1 and TRBJ2-7): KAGVTQTPRYLIKTRGQQVTLSCSPISGHRSVSWYQQTPGQGLQFLFEYFSETQRNKGNFPGRFSGRQFSNSRSEMNVSTLELGDSALYLCASSSAGTGFLTYEQYFGPGTRLTVT.

The sample holds many counts of this clonotype. This chain links TRBV3-1 with TRBJ2-1, with 8 bases fitting TRBD2. V was pared by 5 bases and J by 9 bases, with 15 bases of the junction left unmatched. The CDR3 has 16 amino acids. Germline CDR1 is LGHDT and CDR2 is YNNKEL (reference sequence). The CDR3 sequence is CASSASFSSGYGEQFF. As DNA, the CDR3 is TGTGCCAGCAGCGCCTCCTTCTCTAGCGGGTATGGTGAGCAGTTCTTC.

The chain joins TRBV18 to TRBJ1-4; the match to TRBD1 covers 7 bases. The germline V gene has CDR1 KGHSH and CDR2 LQKENI. This CDR3 comprises 15 residues. The ends lost 3 bases at V and 6 bases at J; junction bases unmatched: 7. This chain's CDR3 is CASSPPDRTDEKLFF. CDR3 coding DNA: TGTGCCAGCTCACCTCCGGACAGGACCGATGAAAAACTGTTTTTT.

This clonotype was detected ten times or more. V usage is TRBV5-1 and J usage is TRBJ2-1; perhaps D is TRBD1 or TRBD2 (5 bases each). V lost 4 bases and J lost 6, with 14 bases in between. The CDR3 covers 14 residues. The germline CDR1 and CDR2 sequences are SGHRS and YFSETQ. The CDR3 DNA is TGCGCCAGCAGCCCCCTCCTTGGGGGCAATGAGCAGTTCTTC. Protein: CASSPLLGGNEQFF.

This clonotype was counted at least ten times. This chain uses TRBV20-1 with TRBJ2-1; TRBD2 aligns across 8 bases. Germline V gene lookup returns CDR1 DFQATT and CDR2 SNEGSKA (reference sequence). The ends lost 1 base at V and 9 bases at J; junction bases unmatched: 14. The CDR3 has 16 residues. In DNA form, the CDR3 reads TGCAGTGCTAGAGGTCTAGCGGGCACAACAGGGCTTGAGCAGTTCTTC. Residues: CSARGLAGTTGLEQFF.

This clonotype has at least ten counts. The rearrangement uses TRBV11-2 and TRBJ2-1; possible D gene TRBD1, 5 bases. The CDR3 sequence is 13 residues long. Trimming left V 6 bases short and J 6 bases short, with 12 bases between. CDR1 is SGHAT, CDR2 FQNNGV, per germline. The CDR3 sequence is CASRGLMVNEQFF. The DNA of the CDR3 is TGTGCCAGCAGGGGGCTGATGGTCAATGAGCAGTTCTTC.

At least ten counts were recorded for this clonotype. The chain employs TRBV3-1 and TRBJ2-3; 11 bases map to TRBD2. CDR1 and CDR2 from the germline V gene are LGHDT and YNNKEL (reference sequence). V lost 1 base and J lost 2; bases outside the gene matches: 11. The CDR3 totals 19 residues. Here the CDR3 reads CASSQASPMTSGATDTQYF. In nucleotides, the CDR3 is TGTGCCAGCAGCCAAGCTTCCCCGATGACTAGCGGGGCCACAGATACGCAGTATTTT.

This clonotype has ten or more counts. The chain combines TRBV2 with TRBJ2-5; D could derive from TRBD1 or TRBD2 (6 bases each). The CDR3 runs 13 residues. V lost 3 bases and J 7 bases, leaving 12 bases between the germline ends. Germline V lookup: CDR1 SNHLY, CDR2 FYNNEI. This CDR3 is CASSEVGGRTQYF. The CDR3 DNA reads as TGTGCCAGCAGTGAGGTTGGGGGGCGGACCCAGTACTTC.

Ten or more counts support this clonotype. The rearrangement joins TRBV5-1 to TRBJ1-5, with a tentative D call TRBD1 (6 bases). CDR1 SGHRS and CDR2 YFSETQ come from the germline V gene. CDR3 length: 14 residues. The V and J ends lost 4 bases and 3 bases respectively, with 11 bases between them. CDR3 DNA sequence: TGCGCCAGCAGCCCGGACAGCCACAATCAGCCCCAGCATTTT. It specifies CASSPDSHNQPQHF.

On this clonotype itself: This may be a read error, as it is one base from a much larger clone. This chain links TRBV20-1 with TRBJ2-3; D may be TRBD1 (6 bases). This CDR3 has 15 residues. Looked up from germline, CDR1 is DFQATT and CDR2 is SNEGSKA (reference sequence). Deletions cut 4 bases from V and 2 bases from J, with 16 bases between. CDR3 residues: CSATHRSGDTDTQYF. The CDR3 DNA is TGCAGTGCTACCCACCGGTCAGGGGACACAGATACGCAGTATTTT.